This TCR beta chain was observed in a study of T cells in Graves' hyperthyroidism and ophthalmopathy. Study observations and caveats: In simple terms, a model built on 13 V-J features told ophthalmopathy apart from stable hyperthyroidism. Most thyroid clonotypes with frequency above 0.001 were detected in blood.

Amplification targeted TCR beta CDR3 regions from RNA transcripts. The HTBI set primed first-round TCR CDR3 RT-PCR. From the multiplex PCR reads, TCRdb called clonotypes with MiXCR, one entry per CDR3 protein. The sample lists 30,000 to 35,000 distinct CDR3 sequences; around 52% were seen once. This clonotype counts as medium-sized. Its specificity is unknown. V was trimmed by 5 bases and J by 1 base, leaving 16 bases between them. Germline V gives CDR1 KGHDR, CDR2 SFDVKD. The CDR3 runs to 16 residues. The V call is TRBV24-1, the J call TRBJ2-5; D is perhaps TRBD2 (6 bases). This receptor was identified in a woman between 40 and 50 years old with Graves' ophthalmopathy. Material: blood. The CDR3 DNA is TGTGCCACCAGTGGGCCAACGGGACTTGTCCAAGAGACCCAGTACTTC. Translated: CATSGPTGLVQETQYF.